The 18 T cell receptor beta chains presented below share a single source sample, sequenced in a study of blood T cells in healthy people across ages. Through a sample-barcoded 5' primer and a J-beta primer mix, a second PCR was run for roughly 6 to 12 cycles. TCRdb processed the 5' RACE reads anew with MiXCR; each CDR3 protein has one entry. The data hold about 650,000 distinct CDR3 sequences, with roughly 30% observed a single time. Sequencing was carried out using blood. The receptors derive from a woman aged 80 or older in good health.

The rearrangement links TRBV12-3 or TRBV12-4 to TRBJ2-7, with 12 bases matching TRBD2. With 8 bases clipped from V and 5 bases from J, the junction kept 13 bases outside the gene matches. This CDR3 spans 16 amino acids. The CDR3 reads CASGTSTSGSRHEQYF. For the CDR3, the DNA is TGTGCCAGCGGAACCTCGACTAGCGGGAGTCGCCACGAGCAGTACTTC.

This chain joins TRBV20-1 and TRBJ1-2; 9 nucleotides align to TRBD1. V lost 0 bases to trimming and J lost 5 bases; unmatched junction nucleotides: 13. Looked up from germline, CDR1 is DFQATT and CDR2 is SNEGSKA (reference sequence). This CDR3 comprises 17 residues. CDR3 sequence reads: CSARDEFIPGQGYGYTF. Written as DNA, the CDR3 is TGCAGTGCTAGAGATGAGTTTATCCCGGGACAGGGATATGGCTACACCTTC.

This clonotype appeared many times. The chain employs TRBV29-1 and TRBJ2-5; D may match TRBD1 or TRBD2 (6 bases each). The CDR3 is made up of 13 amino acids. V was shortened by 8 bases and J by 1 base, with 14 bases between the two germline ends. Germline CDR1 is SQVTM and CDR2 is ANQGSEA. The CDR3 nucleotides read TGCAGCCTCAGGAGGGGGTTCCAAGAGACCCAGTACTTC. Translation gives CSLRRGFQETQYF.

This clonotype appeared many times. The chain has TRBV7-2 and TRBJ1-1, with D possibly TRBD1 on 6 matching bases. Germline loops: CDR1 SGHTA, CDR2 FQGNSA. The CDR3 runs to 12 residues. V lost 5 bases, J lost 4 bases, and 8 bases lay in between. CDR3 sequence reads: CASSIQGTEAFF. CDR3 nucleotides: TGTGCCAGCAGCATACAGGGCACTGAAGCTTTCTTT.

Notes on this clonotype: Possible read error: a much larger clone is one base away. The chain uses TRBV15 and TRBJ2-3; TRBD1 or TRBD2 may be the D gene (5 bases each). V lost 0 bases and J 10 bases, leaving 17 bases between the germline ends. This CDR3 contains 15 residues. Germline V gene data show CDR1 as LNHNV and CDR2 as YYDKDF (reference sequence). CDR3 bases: TGTGCCACCAGCAGAGAAGGGGACGCAATTAATGCGCAGTATTTT. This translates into CATSREGDAINAQYF.

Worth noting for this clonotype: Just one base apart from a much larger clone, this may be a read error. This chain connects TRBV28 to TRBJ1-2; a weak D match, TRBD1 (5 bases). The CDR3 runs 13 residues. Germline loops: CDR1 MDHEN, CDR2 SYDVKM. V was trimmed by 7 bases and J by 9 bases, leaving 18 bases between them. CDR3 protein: CASTDAGKNSYTF. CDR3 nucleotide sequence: TGTGCCAGCACCGATGCAGGGAAGAACAGCTACACCTTC.

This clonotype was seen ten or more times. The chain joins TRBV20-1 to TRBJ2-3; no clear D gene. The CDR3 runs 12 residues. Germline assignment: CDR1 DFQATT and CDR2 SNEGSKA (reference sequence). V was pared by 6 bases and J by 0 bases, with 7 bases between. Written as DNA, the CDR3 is TGCAGTGCCCGGGCGAGCACAGATACGCAGTATTTT. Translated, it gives CSARASTDTQYF.

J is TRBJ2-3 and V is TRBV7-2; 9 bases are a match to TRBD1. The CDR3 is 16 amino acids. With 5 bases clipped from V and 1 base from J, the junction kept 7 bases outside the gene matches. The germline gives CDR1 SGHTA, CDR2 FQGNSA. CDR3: CASSQDRGTGTDTQYF. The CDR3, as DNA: TGTGCCAGCAGCCAGGACAGGGGAACGGGCACAGATACGCAGTATTTT.

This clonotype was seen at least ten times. CDR3 sequence: CSALSTSRALGANVLTF. CDR3 coding DNA: TGCAGTGCCCTGTCGACATCCAGGGCTCTCGGGGCCAACGTCCTGACTTTC. The chain recombines TRBV20-1 with TRBJ2-6; possibly TRBD1 for D (5 bases). The CDR3 is 17 amino acids. Germline V gene data show CDR1 as DFQATT and CDR2 as SNEGSKA (reference sequence). Trimming took 6 bases from V and 4 from J, leaving 22 bases between them.

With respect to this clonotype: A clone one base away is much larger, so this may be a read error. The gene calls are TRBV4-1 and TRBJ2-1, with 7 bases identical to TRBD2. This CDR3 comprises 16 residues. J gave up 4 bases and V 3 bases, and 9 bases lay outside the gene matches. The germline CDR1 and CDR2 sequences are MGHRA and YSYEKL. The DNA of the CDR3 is TGCGCCAGCAGCCACCCGAGCGGGGAGGATTACAATGAGCAGTTCTTC. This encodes CASSHPSGEDYNEQFF.

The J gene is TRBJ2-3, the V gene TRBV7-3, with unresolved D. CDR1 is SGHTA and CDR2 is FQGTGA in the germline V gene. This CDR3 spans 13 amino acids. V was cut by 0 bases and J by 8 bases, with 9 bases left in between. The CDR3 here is CASSLTIWGTQYF. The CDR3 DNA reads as TGTGCCAGCAGCTTAACGATCTGGGGTACGCAGTATTTT.

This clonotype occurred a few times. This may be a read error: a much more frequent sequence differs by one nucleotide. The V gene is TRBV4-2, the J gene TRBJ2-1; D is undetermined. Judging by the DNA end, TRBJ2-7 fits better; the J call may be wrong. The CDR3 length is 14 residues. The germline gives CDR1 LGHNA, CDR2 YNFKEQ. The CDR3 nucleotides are TGTGCCAGCAGCCAAGAGCTCTCCTACAATGAGCAGTACTTC. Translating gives CASSQELSYNEQYF.

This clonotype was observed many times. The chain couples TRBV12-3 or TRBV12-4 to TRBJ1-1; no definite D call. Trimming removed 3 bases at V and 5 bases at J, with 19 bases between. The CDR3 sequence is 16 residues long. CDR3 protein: CASSFQAGSGITEAFF. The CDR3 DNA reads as TGTGCCAGCAGTTTCCAGGCAGGAAGTGGTATAACTGAAGCTTTCTTT.

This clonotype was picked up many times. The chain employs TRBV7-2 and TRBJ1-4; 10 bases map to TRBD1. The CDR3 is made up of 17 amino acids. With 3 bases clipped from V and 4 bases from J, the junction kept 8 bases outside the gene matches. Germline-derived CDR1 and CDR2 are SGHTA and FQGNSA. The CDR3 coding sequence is TGTGCCAGCAGCTTGGGGACAGGGGCACTCCGTAATGAAAAACTGTTTTTT. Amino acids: CASSLGTGALRNEKLFF.

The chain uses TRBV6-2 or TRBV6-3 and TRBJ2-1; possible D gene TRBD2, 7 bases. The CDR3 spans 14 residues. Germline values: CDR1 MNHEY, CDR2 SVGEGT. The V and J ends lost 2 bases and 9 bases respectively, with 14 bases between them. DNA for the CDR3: TGTGCCAGCAGTTACGAAGGGGGGGTAGGTGAGCAGTTCTTC. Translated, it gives CASSYEGGVGEQFF.

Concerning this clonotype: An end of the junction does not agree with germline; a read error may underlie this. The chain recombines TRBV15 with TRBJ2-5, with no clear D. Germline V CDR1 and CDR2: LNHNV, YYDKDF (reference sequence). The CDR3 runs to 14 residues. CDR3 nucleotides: TGTACCACCAGCAGAGTGGGCGGTCAAGAGACCCAGTACTTC. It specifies CTTSRVGGQETQYF.

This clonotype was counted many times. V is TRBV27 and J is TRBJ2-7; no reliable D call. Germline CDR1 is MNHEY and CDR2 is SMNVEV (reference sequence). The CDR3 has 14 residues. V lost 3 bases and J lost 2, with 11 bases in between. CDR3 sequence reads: CASSFGPRTYEQYF. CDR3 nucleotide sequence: TGTGCCAGCAGTTTTGGGCCCAGGACCTACGAGCAGTACTTC.

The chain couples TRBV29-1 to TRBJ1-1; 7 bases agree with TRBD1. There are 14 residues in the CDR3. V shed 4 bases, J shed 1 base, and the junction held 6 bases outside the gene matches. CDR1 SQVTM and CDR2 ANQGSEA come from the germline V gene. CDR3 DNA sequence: TGCAGCGTTGGACGAGGGGGCAAGAACACTGAAGCTTTCTTT. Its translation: CSVGRGGKNTEAFF.